This TCR beta chain was recovered during a study of T cells in tumors after PD-1 blockade. Only in-frame clones appear in the TCRdb table, and some are missing; sequencing was by immunoSEQ multiplex PCR. Of 60,000 or so clones in the sample, around 77% were seen once. This CDR3 spans 11 amino acids. V lost 1 base to trimming and J lost 3 bases, with 2 bases between them. The germline CDR1 and CDR2 sequences are DFQATT and SNEGSKA (reference sequence). This TCR was sampled from a human donor with basal cell carcinoma. The material was PBMCs, obtained before anti-PD-1 treatment. This chain connects TRBV20-1 to TRBJ2-3; D remains unclear. CDR3 protein: CSARVTDTQYF. In nucleotides, the CDR3 is TGCAGTGCTAGAGTGACAGATACGCAGTATTTT.